The T cell receptor (beta chain) described here comes from a study of CD8 T cells in ankylosing spondylitis. Study findings and constraints: Blood of patients with ankylosing spondylitis appeared to be characterized by a TCR beta motif of eight highly homologous variants.

Only a few counts were recorded for this clonotype. Its matching antigen is unknown. TCRdb re-analysed the 5' RACE reads in MiXCR, keeping a single row per CDR3 protein. The table has roughly 160,000 distinct CDR3 sequences, 8.5% to 10% seen once; the top ten hold about 16%. The V end was cut by 3 bases, the J end by 5 bases, with 12 bases between. The CDR3 has 14 residues. The sequence derives from a female donor with ankylosing spondylitis or in good health (not recorded which). Sequenced input: blood, either unsorted or a sorted T cell fraction (not recorded which). V and J are TRBV12-3 or TRBV12-4 and TRBJ2-3; perhaps TRBD2 as D (5 bases). This CDR3 reads CASSFEGTGDTQYF. In nucleotides, the CDR3 is TGTGCCAGCAGTTTCGAGGGTACGGGAGATACGCAGTATTTT.